This T cell receptor beta chain is drawn from a study of technical replicates of blood from a handful of donors. This clone is a singleton in its sample. Trimming removed 4 bases from V and 1 base from J, with 16 bases in between. Germline V gene data show CDR1 as SGHDT and CDR2 as YYEEEE. The CDR3 extends over 16 amino acids. The method was immunoSEQ multiplex PCR; TCRdb's version includes in-frame clones alone and lacks a portion of them. Of tens of thousands of clones listed, about 87% were seen once; the top ten hold about 5.1%. The source of this sequence is a human donor in good health. Some clones in this sample may be carry-over from other donors' samples. This chain joins TRBV5-6 and TRBJ2-3; D possibly corresponds to TRBD2 (6 bases). Specimen: PBMCs. Written as DNA, the CDR3 is TGTGCCAGCAGCCTAAGGGTCCAGCGGGGCACAGATACGCAGTATTTT. Its protein is CASSLRVQRGTDTQYF.